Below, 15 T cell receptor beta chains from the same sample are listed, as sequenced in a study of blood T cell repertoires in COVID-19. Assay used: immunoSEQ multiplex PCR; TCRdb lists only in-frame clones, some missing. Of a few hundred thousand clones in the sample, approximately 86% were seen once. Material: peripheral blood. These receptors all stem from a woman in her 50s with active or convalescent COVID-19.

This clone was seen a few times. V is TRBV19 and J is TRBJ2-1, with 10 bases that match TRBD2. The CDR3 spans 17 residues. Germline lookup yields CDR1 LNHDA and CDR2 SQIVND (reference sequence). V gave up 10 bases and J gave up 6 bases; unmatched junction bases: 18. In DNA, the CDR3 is TGTGCCACCACCCCTAGGGGACTAGCGTCCAACAGCAATGAGCAGTTCTTC. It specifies CATTPRGLASNSNEQFF.

Here the CDR3 DNA reads TGTGCCAGCAGTGAAGCTGGCAGGGGCGGTCAGCCCCAGCATTTT. Protein product: CASSEAGRGGQPQHF. The rearrangement links TRBV6-1 to TRBJ1-5, with D possibly TRBD1 on 6 matching bases. Per germline, CDR1 MNHNS and CDR2 SASEGT. There are 15 residues in the CDR3. Deletions cut 0 bases from V and 6 bases from J, with 12 bases between.

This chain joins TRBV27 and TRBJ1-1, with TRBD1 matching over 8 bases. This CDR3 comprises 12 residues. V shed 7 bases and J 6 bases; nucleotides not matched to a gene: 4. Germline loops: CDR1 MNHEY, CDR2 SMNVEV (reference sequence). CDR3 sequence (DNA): TGTGCCAGCAATACAGGGGGGGCTGAAGCTTTCTTT. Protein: CASNTGGAEAFF.

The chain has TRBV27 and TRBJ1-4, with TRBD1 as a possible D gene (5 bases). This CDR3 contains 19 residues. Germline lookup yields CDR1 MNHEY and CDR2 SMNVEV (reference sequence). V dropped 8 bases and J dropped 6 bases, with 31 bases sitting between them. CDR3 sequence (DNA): TGTGCCAGCCAGCAGTTGGTGCCAGGGATGCGTCATAGGGATGAAAAACTGTTTTTT. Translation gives CASQQLVPGMRHRDEKLFF.

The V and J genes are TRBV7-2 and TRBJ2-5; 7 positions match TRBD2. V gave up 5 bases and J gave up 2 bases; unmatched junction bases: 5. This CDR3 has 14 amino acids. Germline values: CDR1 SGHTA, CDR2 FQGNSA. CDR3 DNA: TGTGCCAGCAGCCCATGGGGACTACAAGAGACCCAGTACTTC. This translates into CASSPWGLQETQYF.

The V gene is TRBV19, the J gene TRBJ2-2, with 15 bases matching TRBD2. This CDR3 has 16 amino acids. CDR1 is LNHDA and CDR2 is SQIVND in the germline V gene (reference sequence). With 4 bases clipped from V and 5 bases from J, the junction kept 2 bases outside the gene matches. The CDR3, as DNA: TGTGCCAGTAGTAGGGGACTAGCGGGAGGTACCGGGGAGCTGTTTTTT. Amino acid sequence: CASSRGLAGGTGELFF.

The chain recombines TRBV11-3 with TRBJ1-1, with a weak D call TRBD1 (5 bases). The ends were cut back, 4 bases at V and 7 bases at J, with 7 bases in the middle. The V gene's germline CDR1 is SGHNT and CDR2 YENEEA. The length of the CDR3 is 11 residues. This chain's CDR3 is CASSSGGEAFF. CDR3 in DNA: TGTGCCAGCAGCTCCGGGGGTGAAGCTTTCTTT.

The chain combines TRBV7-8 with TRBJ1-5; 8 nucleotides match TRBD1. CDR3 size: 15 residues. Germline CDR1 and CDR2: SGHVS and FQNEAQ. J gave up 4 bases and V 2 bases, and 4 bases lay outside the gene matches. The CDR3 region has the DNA TGTGCCAGCAGCTTAAGGACAGGGCGGAATCAGCCCCAGCATTTT. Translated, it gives CASSLRTGRNQPQHF.

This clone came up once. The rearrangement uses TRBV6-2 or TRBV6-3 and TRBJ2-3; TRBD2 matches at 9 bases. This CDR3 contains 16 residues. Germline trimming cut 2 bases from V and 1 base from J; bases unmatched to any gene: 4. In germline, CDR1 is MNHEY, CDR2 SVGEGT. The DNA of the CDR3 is TGTGCCAGCAGTTACGGGTTAGCGGGAGGCACAGATACGCAGTATTTT. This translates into CASSYGLAGGTDTQYF.

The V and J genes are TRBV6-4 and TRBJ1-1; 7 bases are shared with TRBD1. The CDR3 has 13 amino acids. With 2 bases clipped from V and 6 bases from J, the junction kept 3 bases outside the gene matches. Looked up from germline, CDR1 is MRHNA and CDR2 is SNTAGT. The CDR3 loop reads CASSDRGPAEAFF. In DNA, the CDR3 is TGTGCCAGCAGTGACAGGGGGCCTGCTGAAGCTTTCTTT.

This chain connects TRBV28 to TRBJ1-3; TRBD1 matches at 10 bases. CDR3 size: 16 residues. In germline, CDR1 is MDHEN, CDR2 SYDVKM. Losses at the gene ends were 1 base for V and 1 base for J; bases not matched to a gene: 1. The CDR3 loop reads CASSLSDRGSGNTIYF. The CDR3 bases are TGTGCCAGCAGTTTATCGGACAGGGGGTCTGGAAACACCATATATTTT.

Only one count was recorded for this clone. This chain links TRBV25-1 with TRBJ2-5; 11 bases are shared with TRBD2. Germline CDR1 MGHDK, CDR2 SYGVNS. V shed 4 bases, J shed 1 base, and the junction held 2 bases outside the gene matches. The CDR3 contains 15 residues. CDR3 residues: CASSVAGGGQETQYF. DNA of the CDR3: TGTGCCAGCAGTGTAGCGGGAGGGGGCCAAGAGACCCAGTACTTC.

CDR3 loop: CASSVVVETEAFF. As DNA, the CDR3 is TGTGCCAGCAGCGTAGTAGTCGAGACTGAAGCTTTCTTT. The rearrangement joins TRBV9 to TRBJ1-1; D remains unclear. CDR1 is SGDLS, CDR2 YYNGEE, per germline. The CDR3 covers 13 residues. V was pared by 0 bases and J by 5 bases, with 8 bases between.

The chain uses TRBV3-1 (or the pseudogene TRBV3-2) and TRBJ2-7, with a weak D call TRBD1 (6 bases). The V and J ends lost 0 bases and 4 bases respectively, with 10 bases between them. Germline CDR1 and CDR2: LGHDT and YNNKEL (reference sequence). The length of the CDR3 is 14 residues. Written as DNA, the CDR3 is TGTGCCAGCAGCCAAGAGTGGGGGCGATACGAGCAGTACTTC. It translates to CASSQEWGRYEQYF.

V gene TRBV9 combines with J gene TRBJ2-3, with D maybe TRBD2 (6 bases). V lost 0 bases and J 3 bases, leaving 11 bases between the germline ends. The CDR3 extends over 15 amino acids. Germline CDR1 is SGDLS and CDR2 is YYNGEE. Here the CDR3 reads CASSVAGLRTDTQYF. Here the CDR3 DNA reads TGTGCCAGCAGCGTAGCGGGACTCCGAACAGATACGCAGTATTTT. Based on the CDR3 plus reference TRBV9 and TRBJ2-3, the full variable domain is DSGVTQTPKHLITATGQRVTLRCSPRSGDLSVYWYQQSLDQGLQFLIQYYNGEERAKGNILERFSAQQFPDLHSELNLSSLELGDSALYFCASSVAGLRTDTQYFGPGTRLTVL.